The 13 T cell receptor beta chains below were found in one sample sequenced in a study of T cell changes during pregnancy in multiple sclerosis. This table comes from immunoSEQ multiplex PCR, and its TCRdb copy is limited to in-frame clones, with some not included. The sample lists roughly 100,000 clones; around 90% were seen once. Sequencing was performed on peripheral blood, taken after pregnancy. Receptors were obtained from a female donor with multiple sclerosis, enrolled in a pregnancy study.

This rearrangement joins TRBV5-1 to TRBJ2-2; TRBD2 aligns across 12 bases. V gave up 0 bases and J gave up 0 bases; unmatched junction bases: 6. CDR1 is SGHRS and CDR2 is YFSETQ in the germline V gene. CDR3 length: 19 amino acids. The CDR3 region has the DNA TGCGCCAGCAGCTTGGAACCTAGCGGGGGGGCCCCGAACACCGGGGAGCTGTTTTTT. Its translation: CASSLEPSGGAPNTGELFF.

CDR3 loop: CAWSLSIREKLFF. The CDR3 bases are TGTGCCTGGAGTCTGTCTATCAGGGAAAAACTGTTTTTT. The rearrangement links TRBV30 to TRBJ1-4, with D unclear. V was shortened by 2 bases and J by 8 bases, with 12 bases between the two germline ends. The germline V gene has CDR1 GTSNPN and CDR2 SVGIG (reference sequence). The CDR3 consists of 13 residues.

This clone appeared once. The gene calls are TRBV13 and TRBJ1-1, with D uncertain. V shed 5 bases and J shed 3 bases, with 13 bases lying between them. Germline CDR1 and CDR2: PRHDT and FYEKMQ (reference sequence). The CDR3 length is 14 residues. Written as DNA, the CDR3 is TGTGCCAGCAGCCTCCGAGACTTTTACACTGAAGCTTTCTTT. This encodes CASSLRDFYTEAFF.

CDR3: CASSLARGGAGEQFF. DNA of the CDR3: TGTGCCAGCAGCTTGGCTCGCGGGGGGGCCGGAGAGCAGTTCTTC. The chain uses TRBV5-4 and TRBJ2-1, with 9 nucleotides matching TRBD2. V dropped 0 bases and J dropped 10; count of bases not matched to a gene: 8. Germline CDR1 reads SGHNT; CDR2 reads YYREEE (reference sequence). The CDR3 is made up of 15 amino acids. The full variable domain, in which reference TRBV5-4 and TRBJ2-1 provide the parts outside the CDR3, is ETGVTQSPTHLIKTRGQQVTLRCSSQSGHNTVSWYQQALGQGPQFIFQYYREEENGRGNFPPRFSGLQFPNYSSELNVNALELDDSALYLCASSLARGGAGEQFFGPGTRLTVL.

The CDR3 DNA reads TGTGCCATCAGGACCATACAGGGAGAGGATGGCTACACCTTC. This translates into CAIRTIQGEDGYTF. The genes are TRBV10-3 and TRBJ1-2; maybe TRBD1 (6 bases). In germline, CDR1 is ENHRY, CDR2 SYGVKD. CDR3 length equals 14 residues. V was clipped by 6 bases and J by 6 bases, with 17 bases between them.

This clone was seen a single time. This rearrangement joins TRBV5-1 to TRBJ2-5; 9 nucleotides agree with TRBD1. J lost 4 bases, V lost 4 bases, and 8 bases had no gene match. The CDR3 spans 15 residues. CDR1 is SGHRS, CDR2 YFSETQ, per germline. This chain's CDR3 is CASSLGDRVPETQYF. CDR3 nucleotides: TGCGCCAGCAGCCTAGGGGACAGGGTGCCAGAGACCCAGTACTTC.

The gene calls are TRBV5-1 and TRBJ2-3, with D uncertain. CDR3 length: 13 amino acids. Germline CDR1 SGHRS, CDR2 YFSETQ. V gave up 0 bases and J gave up 6 bases, with 8 bases separating them. Here the CDR3 DNA reads TGCGCCAGCAGCTTGGCAGTCTGGGATACGCAGTATTTT. Amino acid sequence: CASSLAVWDTQYF. Filled out from reference TRBV5-1 and TRBJ2-3, the complete variable domain reads KAGVTQTPRYLIKTRGQQVTLSCSPISGHRSVSWYQQTPGQGLQFLFEYFSETQRNKGNFPGRFSGRQFSNSRSEMNVSTLELGDSALYLCASSLAVWDTQYFGPGTRLTVL.

The rearrangement uses TRBV10-3 and TRBJ1-1; D perhaps matches TRBD1 (5 bases). Trimming removed 10 bases at V and 8 bases at J, with 20 bases between. The CDR3 extends over 13 amino acids. CDR1 is ENHRY, CDR2 SYGVKD, per germline. CDR3 bases: TGTGCCACCTCATTTGACAGTGTCGCCGAAGCTTTCTTT. Protein product: CATSFDSVAEAFF.

This clone was recorded many times. V and J are TRBV27 and TRBJ2-3; D gene uncertain. Germline V gives CDR1 MNHEY, CDR2 SMNVEV (reference sequence). V dropped 2 bases and J dropped 7 bases, with 10 bases sitting between them. The CDR3 is 13 residues long. CDR3 in DNA: TGTGCCAGCAGTTTAGGTCCGAGGCATACGCAGTATTTT. It translates to CASSLGPRHTQYF.

The chain links TRBV5-1 to TRBJ2-7; 9 positions agree with TRBD2. Per the germline V gene, CDR1 is SGHRS and CDR2 is YFSETQ. The CDR3 contains 15 residues. The trim removed 3 bases at V and 7 bases at J, leaving 11 bases unmatched. In DNA, the CDR3 is TGCGCCAGCAGCTCCCTGACTAGCGGTAGTAGAGAGCAGTACTTC. This codes for CASSSLTSGSREQYF.

V and J are TRBV5-6 and TRBJ1-3; no firm D call. CDR1 is SGHDT, CDR2 YYEEEE, per germline. This CDR3 is 17 amino acids long. The V and J ends lost 5 bases and 0 bases respectively, with 18 bases between them. CDR3 residues: CASRNLRDTSSGNTIYF. CDR3 DNA: TGTGCCAGCAGGAACTTACGAGACACCAGCTCTGGAAACACCATATATTTT.

The V and J genes are TRBV4-1 and TRBJ2-7; TRBD1 matches at 11 bases. Germline CDR1 is MGHRA and CDR2 is YSYEKL. V lost 7 bases and J lost 4; bases outside the gene matches: 12. The CDR3 totals 16 residues. CDR3 in amino acids: CASTPMPGQGVYEQYF. The CDR3 DNA follows: TGCGCCAGCACCCCGATGCCGGGACAGGGGGTATACGAGCAGTACTTC.

The chain joins TRBV2 to TRBJ2-7, with TRBD2 matching over 11 bases. The CDR3 is made up of 16 amino acids. The germline gives CDR1 SNHLY, CDR2 FYNNEI. The V segment lost 6 bases and the J segment 4 bases; nucleotides outside the gene matches: 11. CDR3 region: CASRRRTSGWQYEQYF. The CDR3 coding sequence is TGTGCCAGCAGAAGGAGGACTAGCGGGTGGCAGTACGAGCAGTACTTC. The variable domain in full, with the rest retrieved from reference TRBV2 and TRBJ2-7, is EPEVTQTPSHQVTQMGQEVILRCVPISNHLYFYWYRQILGQKVEFLVSFYNNEISEKSEIFDDQFSVERPDGSNFTLKIRSTKLEDSAMYFCASRRRTSGWQYEQYFGPGTRLTVT.